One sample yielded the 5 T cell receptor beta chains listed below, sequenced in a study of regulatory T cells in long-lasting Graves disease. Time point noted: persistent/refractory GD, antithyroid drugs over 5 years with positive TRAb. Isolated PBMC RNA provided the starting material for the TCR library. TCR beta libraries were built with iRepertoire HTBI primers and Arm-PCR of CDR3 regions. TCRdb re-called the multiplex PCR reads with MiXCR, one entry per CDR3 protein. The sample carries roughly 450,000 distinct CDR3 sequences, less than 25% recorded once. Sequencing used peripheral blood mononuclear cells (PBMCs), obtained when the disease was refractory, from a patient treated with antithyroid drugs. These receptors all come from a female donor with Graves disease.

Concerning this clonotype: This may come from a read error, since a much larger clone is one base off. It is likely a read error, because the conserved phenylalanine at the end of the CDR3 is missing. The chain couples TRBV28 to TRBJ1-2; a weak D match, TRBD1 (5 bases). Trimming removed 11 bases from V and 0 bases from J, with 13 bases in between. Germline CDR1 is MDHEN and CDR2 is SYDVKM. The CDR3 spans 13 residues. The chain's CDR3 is CAAGGRANYGYTL. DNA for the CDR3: TGTGCCGCGGGGGGACGAGCTAACTATGGCTACACCCTC.

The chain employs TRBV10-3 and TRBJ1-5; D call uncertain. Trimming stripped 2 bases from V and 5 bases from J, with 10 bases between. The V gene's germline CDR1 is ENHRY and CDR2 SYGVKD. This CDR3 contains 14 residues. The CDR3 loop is CAISEMGSDQPQHF. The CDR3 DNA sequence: TGTGCCATCAGTGAGATGGGGTCGGATCAGCCCCAGCATTTT.

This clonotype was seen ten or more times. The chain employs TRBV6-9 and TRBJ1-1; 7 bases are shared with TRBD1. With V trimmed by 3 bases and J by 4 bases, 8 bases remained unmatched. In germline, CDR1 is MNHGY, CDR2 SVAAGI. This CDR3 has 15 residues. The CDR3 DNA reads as TGTGCCAGCAGTTACCAGGGGGAGAGGAGCACTGAAGCTTTCTTT. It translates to CASSYQGERSTEAFF.

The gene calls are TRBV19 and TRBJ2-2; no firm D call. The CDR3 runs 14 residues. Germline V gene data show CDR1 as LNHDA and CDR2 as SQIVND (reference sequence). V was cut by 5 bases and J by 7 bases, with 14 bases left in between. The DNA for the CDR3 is TGTGCCAGTAGTCCCCGACTCCAACTCGGGGAGCTGTTTTTT. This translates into CASSPRLQLGELFF.

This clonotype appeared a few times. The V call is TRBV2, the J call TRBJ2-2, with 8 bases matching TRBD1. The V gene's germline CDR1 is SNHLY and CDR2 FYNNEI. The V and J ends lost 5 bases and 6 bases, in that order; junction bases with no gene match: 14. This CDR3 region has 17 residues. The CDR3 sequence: CASSRAGGLGESGELFF. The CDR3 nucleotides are TGTGCCAGCAGTAGGGCAGGGGGCCTCGGGGAGTCCGGGGAGCTGTTTTTT. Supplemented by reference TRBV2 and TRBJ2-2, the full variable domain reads EPEVTQTPSHQVTQMGQEVILRCVPISNHLYFYWYRQILGQKVEFLVSFYNNEISEKSEIFDDQFSVERPDGSNFTLKIRSTKLEDSAMYFCASSRAGGLGESGELFFGEGSRLTVL.